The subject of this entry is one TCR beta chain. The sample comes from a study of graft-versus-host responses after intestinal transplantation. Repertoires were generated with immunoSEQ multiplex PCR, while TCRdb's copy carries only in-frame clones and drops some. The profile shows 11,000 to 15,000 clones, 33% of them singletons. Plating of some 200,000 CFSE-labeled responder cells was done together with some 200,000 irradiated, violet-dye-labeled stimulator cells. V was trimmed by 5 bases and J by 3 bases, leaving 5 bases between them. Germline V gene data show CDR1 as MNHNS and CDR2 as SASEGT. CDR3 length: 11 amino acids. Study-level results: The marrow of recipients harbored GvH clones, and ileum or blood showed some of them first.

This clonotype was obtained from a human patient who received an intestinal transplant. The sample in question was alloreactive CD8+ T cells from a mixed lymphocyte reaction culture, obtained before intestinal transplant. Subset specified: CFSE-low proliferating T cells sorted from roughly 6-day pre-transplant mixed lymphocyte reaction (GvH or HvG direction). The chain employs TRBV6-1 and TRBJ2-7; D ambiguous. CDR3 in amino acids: CASSYNYEQYF. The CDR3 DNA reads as TGTGCCAGCAGTTACAACTACGAGCAGTACTTC.